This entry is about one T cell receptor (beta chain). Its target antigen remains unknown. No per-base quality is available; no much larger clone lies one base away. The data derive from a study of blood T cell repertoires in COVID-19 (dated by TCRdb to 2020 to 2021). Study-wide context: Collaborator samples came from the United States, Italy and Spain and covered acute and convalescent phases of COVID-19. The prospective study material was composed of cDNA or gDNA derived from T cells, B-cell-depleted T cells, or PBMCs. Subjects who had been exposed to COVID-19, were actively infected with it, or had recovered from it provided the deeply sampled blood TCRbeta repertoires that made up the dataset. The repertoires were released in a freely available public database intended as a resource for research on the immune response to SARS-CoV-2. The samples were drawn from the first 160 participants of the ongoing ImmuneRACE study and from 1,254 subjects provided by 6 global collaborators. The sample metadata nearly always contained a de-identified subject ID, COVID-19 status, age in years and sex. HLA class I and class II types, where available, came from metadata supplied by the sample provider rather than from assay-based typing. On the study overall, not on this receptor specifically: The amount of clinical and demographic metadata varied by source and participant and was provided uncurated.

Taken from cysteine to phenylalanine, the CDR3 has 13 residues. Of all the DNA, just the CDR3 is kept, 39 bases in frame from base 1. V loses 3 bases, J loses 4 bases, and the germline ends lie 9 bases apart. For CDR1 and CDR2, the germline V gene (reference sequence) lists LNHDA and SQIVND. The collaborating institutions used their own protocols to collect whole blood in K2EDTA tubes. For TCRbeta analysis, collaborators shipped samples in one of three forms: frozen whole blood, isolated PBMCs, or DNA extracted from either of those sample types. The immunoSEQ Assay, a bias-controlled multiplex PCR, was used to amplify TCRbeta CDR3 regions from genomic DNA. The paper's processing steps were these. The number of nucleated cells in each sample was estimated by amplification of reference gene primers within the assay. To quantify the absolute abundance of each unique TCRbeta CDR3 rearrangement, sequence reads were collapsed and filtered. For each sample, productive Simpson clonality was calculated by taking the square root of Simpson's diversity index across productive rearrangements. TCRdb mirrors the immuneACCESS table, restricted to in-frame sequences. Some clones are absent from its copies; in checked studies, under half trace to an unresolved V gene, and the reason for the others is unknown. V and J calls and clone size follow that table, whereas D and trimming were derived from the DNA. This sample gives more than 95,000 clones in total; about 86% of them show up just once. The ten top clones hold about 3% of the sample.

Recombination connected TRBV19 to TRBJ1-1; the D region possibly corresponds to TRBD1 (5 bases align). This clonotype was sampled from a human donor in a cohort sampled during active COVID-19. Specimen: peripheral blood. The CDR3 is CASSMSGGTEAFF. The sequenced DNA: TGTGCCAGTAGTATGTCCGGGGGCACTGAAGCTTTCTTT.